The entry below gives a single T cell receptor beta chain sequence along with its context. Antigen specificity is unknown. This CDR3 comprises 13 residues. Germline CDR1 and CDR2: MNHEY and SVGAGI. Trimming left V 7 bases short and J 3 bases short, with 13 bases between. This specimen comes from a study of shared clonotypes between healthy human individuals. Across the whole study: Donors had three CD4 naive, three CD4 memory, two CD8 naive and one CD8 memory plate apiece. Points from the study as a whole: Non-shared clonotypes had lower generation probabilities than clonotypes shared by all four sorted-subset donors.

The study drew all its donors from Caucasian adults living in Nashville, Tennessee. Profiled with immunoSEQ multiplex PCR; TCRdb holds only in-frame clones, not every one. The profile shows 1.4 million to 1.5 million clones, 96% of them singletons. The rearrangement joins TRBV6-5 to TRBJ2-7; a possible D gene is TRBD1 (5 bases). This TCR was recovered from a man aged 30-40 years in good health. Sequenced: naive CD4+ T cells sorted from blood. Subset reported: CD45RA+ positively selected. As DNA, the CDR3 is TGTGCCAGCACCGACAGTCAAATCTACGAGCAGTACTTC. Its translation: CASTDSQIYEQYF.